This T cell receptor beta chain was retrieved from a study of cytomegalovirus exposure and HLA in healthy donors. Across the whole study: Among the 300 to 450 genotyped donors, 70% to 85% were placed in the Caucasian-associated ancestry cluster.

PCR used 60 Vbeta primers and 13 Jbeta primers. TCRdb's table, derived via immunoSEQ multiplex PCR, lists solely in-frame clones and lacks some. The sample records about 130,000 clones, 60% to 80% being singletons. Between the trimmed V and J ends, which lost 1 base and 4 bases, there was a span of 10 bases. The CDR3 contains 14 residues. Germline V gene sequence: CDR1 SNHLY, CDR2 FYNNEI. The genes are TRBV2 and TRBJ1-2; weak D call: TRBD1 (6 bases). This clonotype was sampled from a male donor in good health and CMV-seronegative. Sequencing was done on a sample of PBMCs. In DNA, the CDR3 is TGTGCCAGCAGTGAAGAGGGGGAGGGCTATGGCTACACCTTC. The encoded protein is CASSEEGEGYGYTF. Full variable domain (missing parts from reference TRBV2 and TRBJ1-2): EPEVTQTPSHQVTQMGQEVILRCVPISNHLYFYWYRQILGQKVEFLVSFYNNEISEKSEIFDDQFSVERPDGSNFTLKIRSTKLEDSAMYFCASSEEGEGYGYTFGSGTRLTVV.